A selection of T cell receptor beta chains follows, all from one sample in a study of cytomegalovirus exposure and HLA in healthy donors. TCRdb's table, derived via immunoSEQ multiplex PCR, lists solely in-frame clones and lacks some. The table has more than 150,000 clones, about 86% seen once. Sequenced: PBMCs. These receptors came from a woman younger than 45 in good health and CMV-seronegative. The CDR3 runs from the conserved cysteine through the conserved F or W. D genes are given only for firm matches. Clone sizes are given selectively: once, few, many, or a class where the clone is expanded.

abundance: .
d_gene: .
j_gene: TRBJ2-7
v_gene: TRBV7-8
CDR3aa: CASRYRRGYEQYF
CDR3nt: TGTGCCAGCAGATACAGGAGGGGCTACGAGCAGTACTTC

abundance: .
d_gene: TRBD2
j_gene: TRBJ2-7
v_gene: TRBV7-2
CDR3aa: CASSLRGLGGSRYEQYF
CDR3nt: TGTGCCAGCAGCTTAAGGGGATTGGGAGGGAGTAGGTACGAGCAGTACTTC

abundance: .
d_gene: TRBD1
j_gene: TRBJ1-2
v_gene: TRBV30
CDR3aa: CAWSAGGGYTF
CDR3nt: TGTGCCTGGAGTGCAGGGGGCGGCTACACCTTC

abundance: .
d_gene: .
j_gene: TRBJ2-5
v_gene: TRBV10-2
CDR3aa: CASSVVLQETQYF
CDR3nt: TGCGCCAGCAGTGTAGTCCTACAAGAGACCCAGTACTTC

abundance: .
d_gene: .
j_gene: TRBJ1-4
v_gene: TRBV11-2
CDR3aa: CASSLGSLPHEKLFF
CDR3nt: TGTGCCAGCAGCTTAGGGAGTCTTCCCCATGAAAAACTGTTTTTT

abundance: once
d_gene: TRBD2
j_gene: TRBJ2-3
v_gene: TRBV4-1
CDR3aa: CASSLKTSGGADTQYF
CDR3nt: TGCGCCAGCAGCCTTAAAACTAGCGGGGGGGCAGATACGCAGTATTTT

abundance: .
d_gene: TRBD1
j_gene: TRBJ2-1
v_gene: TRBV2
CDR3aa: CASSDLDRAYNEQFF
CDR3nt: TGTGCCAGCAGTGACTTGGACAGGGCCTACAATGAGCAGTTCTTC

abundance: .
d_gene: TRBD1
j_gene: TRBJ1-1
v_gene: TRBV6-5
CDR3aa: CASSLGQATEAFF
CDR3nt: TGTGCCAGCAGTCTGGGACAGGCAACTGAAGCTTTCTTT

abundance: .
d_gene: .
j_gene: TRBJ1-2
v_gene: TRBV5-4
CDR3aa: CASSLVDQLGHTF
CDR3nt: TGTGCCAGCAGCTTGGTAGACCAGCTAGGCCACACCTTC

abundance: .
d_gene: .
j_gene: TRBJ2-5
v_gene: TRBV6-1
CDR3aa: CASRRDLTKETQYF
CDR3nt: TGTGCCAGCAGAAGGGACTTAACAAAAGAGACCCAGTACTTC

abundance: .
d_gene: TRBD2
j_gene: TRBJ2-1
v_gene: TRBV27
CDR3aa: CASSPRGSGRADNEQFF
CDR3nt: TGTGCCAGCAGTCCAAGGGGCAGCGGGAGAGCGGACAATGAGCAGTTCTTC

abundance: once
d_gene: .
j_gene: TRBJ2-7
v_gene: TRBV7-6
CDR3aa: CASSPPTGYEQYF
CDR3nt: TGTGCCAGCAGCCCGCCGACAGGCTACGAGCAGTACTTC

abundance: .
d_gene: .
j_gene: TRBJ2-7
v_gene: TRBV5-4
CDR3aa: CASSLTLGAYEQYF
CDR3nt: TGTGCCAGCAGCTTAACCCTCGGAGCCTACGAGCAGTACTTC

abundance: .
d_gene: TRBD2
j_gene: TRBJ2-1
v_gene: TRBV9
CDR3aa: CASSVPGLGQDEQFF
CDR3nt: TGTGCCAGCAGCGTACCGGGACTAGGTCAGGATGAGCAGTTCTTC

abundance: .
d_gene: TRBD1
j_gene: TRBJ2-7
v_gene: TRBV19
CDR3aa: CVSSIKTGDSYEQYF
CDR3nt: TGTGTCAGTAGTATCAAGACAGGGGATAGCTACGAGCAGTACTTC